The clone carrying this T cell receptor (beta chain) was detected only a few times. What it binds is unknown. Trimming pared 3 bases from V and 4 bases from J, leaving 13 bases between. The CDR3 consists of 14 residues. Germline V gene data show CDR1 as SGDLS and CDR2 as YYNGEE. The source of the sample is a study of cytomegalovirus exposure and HLA in healthy donors. Study-wide context: The same platform was used for the roughly 120 validation repertoires as for the approximately 730 first-cohort repertoires, as reported in a later analysis.

Profiling relied on immunoSEQ multiplex PCR, and the TCRdb table lists in-frame clones only, not all of them. The top ten clones hold roughly 4.2% of a sample with 150,000 to 200,000 clones, approximately 89% of them seen once. Whole-study findings and limits: The classifier reportedly diagnosed cytomegalovirus status with high specificity and sensitivity. The authors confirmed in vitro that three CMV-associated chains were specific for CMV antigens. The study put 150 or so TCR beta chains on its list as cytomegalovirus-associated.

This receptor was taken from a man between 18 and 29 years old in good health and CMV-seropositive. The rearrangement links TRBV9 to TRBJ2-5; a possible D gene is TRBD2 (5 bases). The sequencing input was PBMCs. The CDR3 is CASSASLARETQYF. The CDR3 coding sequence is TGTGCCAGCAGCGCCAGTCTAGCCCGAGAGACCCAGTACTTC.